A single TCR beta chain is shown here with its context. Germline CDR1 is SGHTA and CDR2 is FQGTGA. CDR3 size: 14 residues. With V trimmed by 6 bases and J by 3 bases, 8 bases remained unmatched. The data derive from a study of shared T cell receptors in the human thymus. The method was immunoSEQ multiplex PCR; TCRdb's version includes in-frame clones alone and lacks a portion of them. The data hold some 700,000 clones, with more than 75% observed a single time. This sample also appeared in a second study, on human thymus T cells. That work states: Resections were taken during corrective heart surgery, and the thymus tissue came from these.

The sequence was obtained from a boy younger than two with a congenital heart defect. The material sequenced was thymocytes. This rearrangement joins TRBV7-3 to TRBJ2-7, with 7 bases matching TRBD1. CDR3 in amino acids: CASSPIGGGYEQYF. The CDR3 DNA follows: TGTGCCAGCAGTCCTATAGGGGGCGGCTACGAGCAGTACTTC. Full variable domain (remainder filled in from reference TRBV7-3 and TRBJ2-7): GAGVSQTPSNKVTEKGKYVELRCDPISGHTALYWYRQSLGQGPEFLIYFQGTGAADDSGLPNDRFFAVRPEGSVSTLKIQRTERGDSAVYLCASSPIGGGYEQYFGPGTRLTVT.